Following are 7 T cell receptor beta chains from one sample sequenced in a study of CD8 T cells in Susac syndrome. RNA in amounts of about 0.45 to 1 ug was reverse transcribed with random hexamers. TCRdb reprocessed the immunoSEQ multiplex PCR reads via MiXCR and lists one record per CDR3 protein. This sample has 80,000 or so distinct CDR3 sequences, with roughly 96% found just once. Sequencing input: CD8+ T cells from PBMCs. These receptors came from a human donor with Susac syndrome.

The chain is built from TRBV27 and TRBJ2-7; D remains ambiguous. Germline V lookup: CDR1 MNHEY, CDR2 SMNVEV (reference sequence). CDR3 length: 12 residues. V dropped 4 bases and J dropped 3 bases, with 7 bases sitting between them. The CDR3 region is CASSSLGYEQYF. DNA for the CDR3: TGTGCCAGCAGTTCCCTCGGCTACGAGCAGTACTTC.

The chain uses TRBV6-2 or TRBV6-3 and TRBJ2-7, with TRBD2 matching 11 bases. This CDR3 has 17 amino acids. After removal of 8 bases from V and 1 base from J, the junction contained 13 bases not matched to a gene. Per the germline V gene, CDR1 is MNHEY and CDR2 is SVGEGT. The CDR3 here is CASRKTSGVSRSYEQYV. The CDR3 DNA follows: TGTGCCAGCCGAAAGACTAGCGGGGTTTCACGGTCCTACGAGCAGTACGTC.

The gene calls are TRBV7-9 and TRBJ2-5, with D perhaps matching TRBD1 (5 bases). CDR3 length equals 14 residues. V lost 5 bases, J lost 1 base, and 11 bases lay in between. CDR1 is SEHNR, CDR2 FQNEAQ, per germline (reference sequence). CDR3 in amino acids: CASSPDSLQETQYF. CDR3 in DNA: TGTGCCAGCAGCCCCGACAGTCTCCAAGAGACCCAGTACTTC. The full variable domain, its missing parts supplied by reference TRBV7-9 and TRBJ2-5, is DTGVSQNPRHKITKRGQNVTFRCDPISEHNRLYWYRQTLGQGPEFLTYFQNEAQLEKSRLLSDRFSAERPKGSFSTLEIQRTEQGDSAMYLCASSPDSLQETQYFGPGTRLLVL.

This chain connects TRBV5-4 to TRBJ2-1, with TRBD1 matching over 9 bases. The CDR3 consists of 17 residues. V lost 0 bases and J lost 2; bases outside the gene matches: 6. Germline assignment: CDR1 SGHNT and CDR2 YYREEE (reference sequence). The CDR3 protein is CASSLDLGQGTYNEQFF. CDR3 nucleotides: TGTGCCAGCAGCTTGGATCTGGGACAGGGAACCTACAATGAGCAGTTCTTC.

The chain joins TRBV27 to TRBJ2-6; D ambiguous. The ends were cut back, 4 bases at V and 0 bases at J, with 10 bases in the middle. The CDR3 loop spans 16 amino acids. Germline assignment: CDR1 MNHEY and CDR2 SMNVEV (reference sequence). CDR3: CASSYEGISGANVLTF. CDR3 nucleotides: TGTGCCAGCAGTTATGAAGGTATCTCTGGGGCCAACGTCCTGACTTTC.

CDR3 DNA sequence: TGTGCCAGCAGCCTTAGCGGGGGGCACCAAGAGACCCAGTACTTC. This gives the protein CASSLSGGHQETQYF. The V and J genes are TRBV9 and TRBJ2-5; 10 nucleotides align to TRBD2. This CDR3 spans 15 amino acids. Trimming took 4 bases from V and 0 from J; bases not matched to a gene: 3. The germline V gene has CDR1 SGDLS and CDR2 YYNGEE.

This sequence joins TRBV11-2 and TRBJ1-6; no reliable D call. This CDR3 is built from 12 residues. Germline-derived CDR1 and CDR2 are SGHAT and FQNNGV. Trimming took off 1 base at V and 10 bases at J, with 5 bases between the two ends. In DNA, the CDR3 is TGTGCCAGCAGCTTAGCCCCATCACCCCTCCACTTT. This translates into CASSLAPSPLHF.